The rows below give T cell receptor beta chains drawn from one sample of a study of cytomegalovirus exposure and HLA in healthy donors. Sequencing used immunoSEQ multiplex PCR; TCRdb keeps in-frame clones, though not all of them. Among some 57,000 clones, around three quarters were seen once, and the ten largest hold roughly 19%. Source material: PBMCs. The receptors stem from a woman between 55 and 75 years old in good health and CMV-seropositive. Each CDR3 is given with its conserved first and last residue.

cdr3_aa j_call v_call
CASSLGLAAGDEKLFF TRBJ1-4 TRBV5-1
CASSLAGGGNTIYF TRBJ1-3 TRBV7-9
CASSLDRKNTEAFF TRBJ1-1 TRBV6-5
CASSEDRRTYEQYF NA TRBV13
CASKINGGSSTEAFF TRBJ1-1 TRBV27
CASSQAPTGPSYEQYF TRBJ2-7 TRBV4-3
CASSPMGGGLTDTQYF TRBJ2-3 TRBV5-1
CASSFYSTDTQYF TRBJ2-3 TRBV7-6
CSAGTGTYTDTQYF TRBJ2-3 TRBV29-1
CASSVDWDRGNAFF TRBJ1-1 TRBV9
CASTTDRTDTQYF TRBJ2-3 TRBV2
CASSYATNEKLFF TRBJ1-4 TRBV19
CASSLEGVTMNSPLHF TRBJ1-6 TRBV7-2
CASSPGSHLNQPQHF TRBJ1-5 TRBV19
CAWSSDGGAFF TRBJ1-1 TRBV30
CASSQAGQYFNYGYTF TRBJ1-2 TRBV4-3
CASSWGVTTESSYEQYF TRBJ2-7 TRBV5-6
CASSEWGRGLETQYF TRBJ2-5 TRBV2
CASRSLTGELFF TRBJ2-2 TRBV7-2
CASSFSSGGAPWETQYF TRBJ2-5 TRBV27
CASSEKPTDTQYF TRBJ2-3 TRBV6-4
CASSSPLGTGWNSPLHF TRBJ1-6 TRBV5-6
CASGRAGGNEQFF TRBJ2-1 TRBV12-5
CASSDGGYSNQPQHF TRBJ1-5 TRBV18
CASSIGTTYEQYF TRBJ2-7 TRBV19